This T cell receptor (beta chain) was captured by sequencing in a study of beta chain features in type 1 diabetes. The wider study: Healthy donors and patients showed comparable age, gender and cell yields. Overall study findings and caveats: Whether TCRB rearrangement is influenced by HLA type was left unresolved in this analysis.

Expressed TCRB transcripts were sequenced because the isolated RNA had all been reverse transcribed beforehand. Sequenced naive, central memory and regulatory T cell samples produced an average of around 4 million reads. Here immunoSEQ multiplex PCR was the method, and the copy in TCRdb shows in-frame clones only, minus some. The sample lists hundreds of thousands of clones, 9.6% occurring once. CDR3 length: 14 residues. Germline assignment: CDR1 MNHEY and CDR2 SMNVEV (reference sequence). V shed 6 bases and J shed 1 base, with 13 bases lying between them. This clone has a handful of counts. The antigen is not known.

V and J are TRBV27 and TRBJ2-7; TRBD2 is a possible D gene (6 bases). The sequence derives from a woman under 30 in good health. Sequencing used naive CD4+ T cells from blood. CDR3 in amino acids: CASRSPGVSYEQYF. As DNA, the CDR3 is TGTGCCAGCAGGAGCCCGGGGGTATCCTACGAGCAGTACTTC.